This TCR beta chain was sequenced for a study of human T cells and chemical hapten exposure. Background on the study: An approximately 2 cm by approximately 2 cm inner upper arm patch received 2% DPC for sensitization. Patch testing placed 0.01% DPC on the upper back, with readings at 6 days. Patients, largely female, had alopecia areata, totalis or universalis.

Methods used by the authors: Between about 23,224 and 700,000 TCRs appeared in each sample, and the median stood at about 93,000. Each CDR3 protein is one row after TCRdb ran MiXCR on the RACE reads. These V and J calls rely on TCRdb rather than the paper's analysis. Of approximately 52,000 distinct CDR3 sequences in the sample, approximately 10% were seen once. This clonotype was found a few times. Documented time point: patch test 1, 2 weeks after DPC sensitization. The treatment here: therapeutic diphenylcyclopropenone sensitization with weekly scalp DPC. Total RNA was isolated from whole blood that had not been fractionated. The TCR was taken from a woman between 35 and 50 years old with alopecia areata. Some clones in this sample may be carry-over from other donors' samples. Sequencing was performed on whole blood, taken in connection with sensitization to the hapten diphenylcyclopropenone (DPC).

CDR3 nucleotides: TGTGCCAGCAGCTTAAGGGGACAGAGAAAAGAGACCCAGTACTTC. Amino acids: CASSLRGQRKETQYF. The rearrangement uses TRBV7-9 and TRBJ2-5; 7 nucleotides align to TRBD1. Looked up from germline, CDR1 is SEHNR and CDR2 is FQNEAQ (reference sequence). The CDR3 is 15 residues long. V lost 2 bases, J lost 3 bases, and 6 bases stayed unmatched.